This T cell receptor (beta chain) stems from a study of post-analysis software for immune sequencing data. Findings and limits, study-wide: Multiple sclerosis was associated with a significant reduction in normalized Chao1 diversity relative to controls. Same-batch preparations were strongly co-clustered by F measure.

Unique molecular identifiers tagged the TCR beta cDNA libraries. TCRdb reprocessed the PCR reads with MiXCR, giving one entry per CDR3 protein. The profile shows roughly 870,000 distinct CDR3 sequences, roughly 50% of them singletons. Details on this clonotype: Its target is unknown.

Sample: blood. This clonotype originated in a girl under 18 with multiple sclerosis.

The CDR3 DNA reads as TGTGCCAGCAGTGAAGAAAGTGGAGGGATCGGCTACACCTTC. Translation gives CASSEESGGIGYTF. This chain connects TRBV2 to TRBJ1-2; D not resolved. This CDR3 contains 14 residues. Trimming took 1 base from V and 8 from J, leaving 14 bases between them. CDR1 is SNHLY and CDR2 is FYNNEI in the germline V gene.